This T cell receptor beta chain was recorded in a study of shared clonotypes between healthy human individuals. Study results and caveats: Generation probability values for non-shared clonotypes were lower than those for clonotypes shared by all four donors.

Germline V lookup: CDR1 SGHAT, CDR2 FQNNGV. CDR3 length: 17 amino acids. Trimming took 2 bases from V and 2 from J, leaving 17 bases between them. With regard to this clone: Its antigen is unknown.

The naive CD8 subset, CD45RO-negative cells positively selected for CCR7, excluded terminally differentiated effector memory CD45RA+ cells. Nashville, Tennessee was home to all donors, each a Caucasian adult. The study ran the assay at deep level. Over several immunoSEQ plates, each subset's genomic DNA was distributed in even portions. The protocol was immunoSEQ multiplex PCR, while the TCRdb copy is restricted to in-frame clones and leaves out a portion. The data contain under 2,000,000 clones, about 94% of them singletons. This receptor was taken from a man aged 18 to 30 in good health. The V and J genes are TRBV11-2 and TRBJ2-3; D gene uncertain. The sequenced sample was naive CD8+ T cells sorted from blood. The CDR3 DNA reads TGTGCCAGCAGCTTAAGATGGTCGCGGCGACTCACAGATACGCAGTATTTT. This sequence encodes CASSLRWSRRLTDTQYF.